This record concerns one T cell receptor (beta chain) sequence. The protocol was immunoSEQ multiplex PCR, while the TCRdb copy is restricted to in-frame clones and leaves out a portion. The sample lists roughly 43,000 clones; around 94% were seen once. This CDR3 is built from 16 residues. From germline, CDR1 is SGHRS and CDR2 YFSETQ. V was clipped by 3 bases and J by 1 base, with 14 bases between them. This sample is drawn from a study of control samples from healthy donors and cancer patients. This sequence originates from a man aged 60 to 75 in good health. The V gene is TRBV5-1, the J gene TRBJ2-1; TRBD1 or TRBD2 may be the D gene (5 bases each). Input material: blood. This CDR3 reads CASSSGGVGSYNEQFF. The CDR3 DNA sequence: TGCGCCAGCAGCTCTGGGGGAGTAGGATCCTACAATGAGCAGTTCTTC. Full variable domain (outside the CDR3, taken from reference TRBV5-1 and TRBJ2-1): KAGVTQTPRYLIKTRGQQVTLSCSPISGHRSVSWYQQTPGQGLQFLFEYFSETQRNKGNFPGRFSGRQFSNSRSEMNVSTLELGDSALYLCASSSGGVGSYNEQFFGPGTRLTVL.